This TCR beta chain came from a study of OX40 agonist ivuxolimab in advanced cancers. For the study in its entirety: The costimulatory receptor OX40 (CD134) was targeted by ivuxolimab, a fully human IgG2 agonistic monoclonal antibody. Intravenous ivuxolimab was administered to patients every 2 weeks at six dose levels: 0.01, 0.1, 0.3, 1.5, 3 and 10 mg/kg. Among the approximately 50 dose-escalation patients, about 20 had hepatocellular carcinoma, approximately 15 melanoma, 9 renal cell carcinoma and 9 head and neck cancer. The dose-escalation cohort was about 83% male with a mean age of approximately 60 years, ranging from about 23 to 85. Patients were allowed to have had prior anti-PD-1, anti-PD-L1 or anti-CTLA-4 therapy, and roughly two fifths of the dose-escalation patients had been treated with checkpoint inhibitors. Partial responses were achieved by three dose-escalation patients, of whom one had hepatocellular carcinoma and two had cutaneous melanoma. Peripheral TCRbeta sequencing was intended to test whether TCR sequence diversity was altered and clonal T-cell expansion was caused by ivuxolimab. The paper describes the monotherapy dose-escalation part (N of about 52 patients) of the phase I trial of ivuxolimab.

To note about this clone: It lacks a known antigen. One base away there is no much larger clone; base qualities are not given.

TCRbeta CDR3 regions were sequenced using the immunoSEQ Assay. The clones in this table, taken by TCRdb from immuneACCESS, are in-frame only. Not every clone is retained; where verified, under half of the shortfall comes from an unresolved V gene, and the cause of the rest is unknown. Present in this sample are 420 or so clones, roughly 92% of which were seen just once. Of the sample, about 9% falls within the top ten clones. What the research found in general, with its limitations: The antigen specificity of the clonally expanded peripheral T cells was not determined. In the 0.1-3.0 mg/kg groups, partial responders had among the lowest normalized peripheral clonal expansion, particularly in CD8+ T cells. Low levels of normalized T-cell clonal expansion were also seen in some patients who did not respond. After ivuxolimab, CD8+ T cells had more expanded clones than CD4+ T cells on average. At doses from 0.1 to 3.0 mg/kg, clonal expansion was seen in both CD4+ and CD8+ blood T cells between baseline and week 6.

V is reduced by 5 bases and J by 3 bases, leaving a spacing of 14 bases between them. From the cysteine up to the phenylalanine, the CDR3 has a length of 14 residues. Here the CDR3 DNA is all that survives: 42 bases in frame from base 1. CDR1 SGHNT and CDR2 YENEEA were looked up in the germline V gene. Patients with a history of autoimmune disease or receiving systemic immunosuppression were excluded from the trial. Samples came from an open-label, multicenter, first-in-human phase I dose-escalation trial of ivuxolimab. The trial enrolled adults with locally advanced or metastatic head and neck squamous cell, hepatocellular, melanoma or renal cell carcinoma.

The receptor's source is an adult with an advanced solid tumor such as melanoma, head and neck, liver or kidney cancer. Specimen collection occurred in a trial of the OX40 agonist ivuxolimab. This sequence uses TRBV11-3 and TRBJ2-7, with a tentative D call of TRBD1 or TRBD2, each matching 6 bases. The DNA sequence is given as TGTGCCAGCAGCCATCGGGGGCTCGGCTACGAGCAGTACTTC. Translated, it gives CASSHRGLGYEQYF.